The 21 T cell receptor beta chains given below trace back to one sample, sequenced in a study of cytomegalovirus exposure and HLA in healthy donors. PCR was performed using 60 Vbeta and 13 Jbeta primers. TCRdb's table, derived via immunoSEQ multiplex PCR, lists solely in-frame clones and lacks some. The sample records 90,000 to 130,000 clones, 65% to 85% being singletons. The sample taken for sequencing was PBMCs. The receptors here all came from a man aged 25-45 years in good health and CMV-seropositive.

This chain uses TRBV2 with TRBJ2-3; 9 bases fit TRBD1. The CDR3 is 15 residues long. J was trimmed by 5 bases and V by 5 bases; bases with no gene match: 8. Germline CDR1 and CDR2: SNHLY and FYNNEI. The CDR3 protein is CASSLWGQGKDTQYF. The CDR3 DNA reads as TGTGCCAGCAGTCTCTGGGGACAGGGAAAAGATACGCAGTATTTT.

Here the CDR3 reads CASSENQGAYNEQFF. The CDR3 region has the DNA TGCGCCAGCAGTGAGAACCAGGGGGCCTACAATGAGCAGTTCTTC. This chain joins TRBV10-2 and TRBJ2-1; 7 bases match TRBD1. The CDR3 has 15 residues. Trimming cost V 2 bases and J 2 bases; bases outside gene matches: 3. The germline V gene encodes CDR1 WSHSY and CDR2 SAAADI.

The chain employs TRBV14 and TRBJ1-5; 7 bases map to TRBD1. CDR1 is SGHDN and CDR2 is FVKESK in the germline V gene. The junction had 9 bases not matched to a gene; V was cut back by 7 bases and J by 3 bases. The CDR3 sequence is 15 residues long. CDR3 residues: CASICPGQFNQPQHF. The CDR3 bases are TGTGCCAGCATCTGTCCGGGACAGTTCAATCAGCCCCAGCATTTT.

This clone came up a few times. J is TRBJ1-6 and V is TRBV5-8; 8 bases align to TRBD1. Germline lookup yields CDR1 SGHTS and CDR2 YDEGEE. The CDR3 sequence is 13 residues long. With V trimmed by 4 bases and J by 10 bases, 4 bases remained unmatched. CDR3: CASSDDRGSPLHF. The DNA for the CDR3 is TGTGCCAGCAGCGACGACAGGGGATCACCCCTCCACTTT. The entire variable domain, with the rest obtained from reference TRBV5-8 and TRBJ1-6, is as follows: EAGVTQSPTHLIKTRGQQATLRCSPISGHTSVYWYQQALGLGLQFLLWYDEGEERNRGNFPPRFSGRQFPNYSSELNVNALELEDSALYLCASSDDRGSPLHFGNGTRLTVT.

The V call is TRBV6-1, the J call TRBJ1-2; 7 bases align to TRBD1. With 5 bases clipped from V and 1 base from J, the junction kept 7 bases outside the gene matches. Per the germline V gene, CDR1 is MNHNS and CDR2 is SASEGT. CDR3 length equals 15 residues. This chain's CDR3 is CASSTRTGGNYGYTF. In DNA, the CDR3 is TGTGCCAGCAGTACAAGGACAGGCGGTAACTATGGCTACACCTTC.

The V call is TRBV19, the J call TRBJ2-5; 10 bases map to TRBD1. Germline CDR1 LNHDA, CDR2 SQIVND (reference sequence). The CDR3 length is 16 residues. The J segment lost 3 bases and the V segment lost 4 bases, leaving 8 bases of the junction unmatched. CDR3 sequence reads: CASSTGDRGLKETQYF. In nucleotides, the CDR3 is TGTGCCAGTAGTACCGGGGACAGGGGTCTAAAAGAGACCCAGTACTTC.

V gene TRBV6-5 combines with J gene TRBJ2-7; perhaps TRBD1 as D (5 bases). The CDR3 has 12 residues. Germline CDR1 and CDR2: MNHEY and SVGAGI. V was pared by 8 bases and J by 2 bases, with 10 bases between. The CDR3 sequence is CASGDSTYEQYF. The DNA of the CDR3 is TGTGCCAGCGGTGACAGTACCTACGAGCAGTACTTC.

The chain couples TRBV11-3 to TRBJ1-2; the D gene is possibly TRBD1 (6 bases). Germline V gene data show CDR1 as SGHNT and CDR2 as YENEEA. V dropped 4 bases and J dropped 0 bases, with 15 bases sitting between them. CDR3 length equals 16 residues. Here the CDR3 reads CASSSRQEIANYGYTF. DNA of the CDR3: TGTGCCAGCAGCTCGAGACAGGAGATCGCTAACTATGGCTACACCTTC. The entire variable domain, with the rest obtained from reference TRBV11-3 and TRBJ1-2, is as follows: EAGVVQSPRYKIIEKKQPVAFWCNPISGHNTLYWYLQNLGQGPELLIRYENEEAVDDSQLPKDRFSAERLKGVDSTLKIQPAELGDSAVYLCASSSRQEIANYGYTFGSGTRLTVV.

The chain links TRBV6-5 to TRBJ1-2; a weak D match, TRBD1 (6 bases). V shed 7 bases and J shed 4 bases, with 16 bases lying between them. Germline loops: CDR1 MNHEY, CDR2 SVGAGI. The CDR3 is 14 amino acids. In DNA, the CDR3 is TGTGCCAGCACCCTAACACAGGGAAGCTATGGCTACACCTTC. Translated, it gives CASTLTQGSYGYTF.

This clone has only one observation. The CDR3 DNA is TGTGCCAGCTTTAGCGGGTCCTCCTACGAGCAGTACTTC. This encodes CASFSGSSYEQYF. This chain links TRBV6-6 with TRBJ2-7; 7 nucleotides align to TRBD2. V shed 8 bases, J shed 0 bases, and the junction held 4 bases outside the gene matches. The germline gives CDR1 MNHNY, CDR2 SVGAGI (reference sequence). This CDR3 is built from 13 residues.

V usage is TRBV7-9 and J usage is TRBJ2-3; a possible D gene is TRBD2 (7 bases). Trimming left V 5 bases short and J 2 bases short, with 17 bases between. Germline CDR1 is SEHNR and CDR2 is FQNEAQ (reference sequence). This CDR3 is built from 16 residues. The DNA for the CDR3 is TGTGCCAGCAGCCGACGGGGGCGGGGGCTCACAGATACGCAGTATTTT. It encodes CASSRRGRGLTDTQYF.

The V gene is TRBV6-5, the J gene TRBJ2-7; perhaps TRBD1 as D (6 bases). This CDR3 has 14 residues. V was shortened by 4 bases and J by 2 bases, with 12 bases between the two germline ends. Germline V gene data show CDR1 as MNHEY and CDR2 as SVGAGI. The CDR3 loop is CASSFPGQAYEQYF. As DNA, the CDR3 is TGTGCCAGCAGTTTCCCGGGACAAGCCTACGAGCAGTACTTC.

This rearrangement joins TRBV7-9 to TRBJ1-6; D is undetermined. Trimming took off 1 base at V and 6 bases at J, with 4 bases between the two ends. The V gene's germline CDR1 is SEHNR and CDR2 FQNEAQ (reference sequence). The CDR3 is made up of 13 amino acids. The CDR3 loop reads CASSLGGNSPLHF. The CDR3 nucleotides are TGTGCCAGCAGCTTAGGCGGTAATTCACCCCTCCACTTT.

The chain carries TRBV2 and TRBJ2-7, with 7 bases that match TRBD1. This CDR3 spans 14 amino acids. Germline V lookup: CDR1 SNHLY, CDR2 FYNNEI. V shed 5 bases, J shed 3 bases, and the junction held 7 bases outside the gene matches. CDR3 nucleotide sequence: TGTGCCAGCAGTACCTGGACAGGAAGCTACGAGCAGTACTTC. It codes for CASSTWTGSYEQYF.

This rearrangement joins TRBV27 to TRBJ2-2; possibly TRBD1 for D (5 bases). The V gene's germline CDR1 is MNHEY and CDR2 SMNVEV (reference sequence). V shed 3 bases and J shed 1 base, with 9 bases lying between them. The CDR3 contains 15 residues. CDR3 coding DNA: TGTGCCAGCAGTTTGTGGACACGGAACACCGGGGAGCTGTTTTTT. Protein: CASSLWTRNTGELFF.

The chain couples TRBV4-1 to TRBJ2-5; the D gene is possibly TRBD2 (5 bases). Near its end, the DNA agrees better with TRBJ2-7, so the J call may be wrong. CDR1 and CDR2 (germline): MGHRA, YSYEKL. The CDR3 length is 16 residues. CDR3 sequence: CASSQERGSLTYEQYF. The CDR3 DNA is TGCGCCAGCAGCCAAGAGCGAGGGTCCCTTACCTACGAGCAGTACTTC.

The chain carries TRBV7-8 and TRBJ1-2; 10 positions agree with TRBD1. This CDR3 is 16 amino acids long. V was pared by 0 bases and J by 6 bases, with 7 bases of the junction left unmatched. Looked up from germline, CDR1 is SGHVS and CDR2 is FQNEAQ. The CDR3 is CASSLAPGQGLDGYTF. CDR3 coding DNA: TGTGCCAGCAGCTTAGCACCGGGACAGGGGTTGGATGGCTACACCTTC. The full variable domain, in which reference TRBV7-8 and TRBJ1-2 provide the parts outside the CDR3, is GAGVSQSPRYKVAKRGQDVALRCDPISGHVSLFWYQQALGQGPEFLTYFQNEAQLDKSGLPSDRFFAERPEGSVSTLKIQRTQQEDSAVYLCASSLAPGQGLDGYTFGSGTRLTVV.

The gene calls are TRBV7-9 and TRBJ2-5, with TRBD2 matching over 8 bases. The trim removed 5 bases at V and 4 bases at J, leaving 3 bases unmatched. This CDR3 spans 13 amino acids. The germline CDR1 and CDR2 sequences are SEHNR and FQNEAQ (reference sequence). The CDR3 nucleotides are TGTGCCAGCAGCCCCCGGGGGGGAGAGACCCAGTACTTC. Translating it yields CASSPRGGETQYF.

V is TRBV10-3 and J is TRBJ2-7; TRBD2 agrees at 9 bases. CDR3 length equals 15 residues. V trimming: 8 bases; J trimming: 3 bases; junction bases outside the gene matches: 11. Germline assignment: CDR1 ENHRY and CDR2 SYGVKD. The CDR3, as DNA: TGTGCCATCGCCTCGGCACTAGCGGGCCTCTACGAGCAGTACTTC. Translation: CAIASALAGLYEQYF.

This clone has more than one count but fewer than ten. The V call is TRBV9, the J call TRBJ1-1; D might be TRBD1 (5 bases). Germline V gene sequence: CDR1 SGDLS, CDR2 YYNGEE. This CDR3 spans 14 amino acids. Trimming took 0 bases from V and 4 from J, leaving 10 bases between them. The CDR3 sequence: CASSVGEGSTEAFF. The DNA of the CDR3 is TGTGCCAGCAGCGTAGGGGAGGGGAGCACTGAAGCTTTCTTT. Drawing the rest from reference TRBV9 and TRBJ1-1, the complete variable domain is DSGVTQTPKHLITATGQRVTLRCSPRSGDLSVYWYQQSLDQGLQFLIQYYNGEERAKGNILERFSAQQFPDLHSELNLSSLELGDSALYFCASSVGEGSTEAFFGQGTRLTVV.

The J gene is TRBJ2-2, the V gene TRBV18; no reliable D call. The germline V gene encodes CDR1 KGHSH and CDR2 LQKENI. V lost 1 base and J lost 0, with 9 bases in between. The CDR3 runs to 16 residues. CDR3 in amino acids: CASSPQATPNTGELFF. CDR3 in DNA: TGTGCCAGCTCACCACAAGCGACTCCGAACACCGGGGAGCTGTTTTTT.